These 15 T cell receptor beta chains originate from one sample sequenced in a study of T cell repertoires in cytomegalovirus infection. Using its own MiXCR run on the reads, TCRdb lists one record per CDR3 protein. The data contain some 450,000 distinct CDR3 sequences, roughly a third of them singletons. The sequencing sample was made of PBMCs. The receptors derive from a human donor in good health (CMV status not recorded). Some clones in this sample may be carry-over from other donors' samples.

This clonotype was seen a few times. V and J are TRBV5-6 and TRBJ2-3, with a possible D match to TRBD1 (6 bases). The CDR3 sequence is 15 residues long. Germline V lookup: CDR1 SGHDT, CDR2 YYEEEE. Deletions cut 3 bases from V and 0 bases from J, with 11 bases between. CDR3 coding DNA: TGTGCCAGCAGCTCCAGGGGATTCAGCACAGATACGCAGTATTTT. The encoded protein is CASSSRGFSTDTQYF.

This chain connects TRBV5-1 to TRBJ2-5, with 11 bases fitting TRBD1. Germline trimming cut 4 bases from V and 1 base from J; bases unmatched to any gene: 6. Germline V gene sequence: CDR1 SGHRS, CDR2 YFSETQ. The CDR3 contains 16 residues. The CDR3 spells CASSGQGATPQETQYF. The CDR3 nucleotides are TGCGCCAGCAGCGGACAGGGGGCGACCCCCCAAGAGACCCAGTACTTC.

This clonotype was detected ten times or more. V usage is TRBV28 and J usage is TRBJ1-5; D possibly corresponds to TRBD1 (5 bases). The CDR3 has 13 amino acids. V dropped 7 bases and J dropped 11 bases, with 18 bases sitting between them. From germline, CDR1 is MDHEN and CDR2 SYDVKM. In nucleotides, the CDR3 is TGTGCCAGCACTGATCCCGGGACCCTGTCCCAGCATTTT. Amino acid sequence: CASTDPGTLSQHF. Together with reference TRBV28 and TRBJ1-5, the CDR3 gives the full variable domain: DVKVTQSSRYLVKRTGEKVFLECVQDMDHENMFWYRQDPGLGLRLIYFSYDVKMKEKGDIPEGYSVSREKKERFSLILESASTNQTSMYLCASTDPGTLSQHFGDGTRLSIL.

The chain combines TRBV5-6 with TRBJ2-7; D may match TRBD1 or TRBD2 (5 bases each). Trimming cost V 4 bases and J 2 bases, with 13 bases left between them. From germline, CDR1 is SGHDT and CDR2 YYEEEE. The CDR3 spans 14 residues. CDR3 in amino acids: CASSPTGHTYEQYF. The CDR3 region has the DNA TGTGCCAGCAGCCCTACGGGGCACACCTACGAGCAGTACTTC.

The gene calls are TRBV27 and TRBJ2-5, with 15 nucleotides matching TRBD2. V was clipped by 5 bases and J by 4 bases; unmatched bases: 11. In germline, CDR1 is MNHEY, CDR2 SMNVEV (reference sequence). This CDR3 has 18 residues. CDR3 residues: CASSPRRTSGGAGETQYF. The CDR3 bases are TGTGCCAGCAGTCCTCGCCGGACTAGCGGGGGGGCAGGAGAGACCCAGTACTTC.

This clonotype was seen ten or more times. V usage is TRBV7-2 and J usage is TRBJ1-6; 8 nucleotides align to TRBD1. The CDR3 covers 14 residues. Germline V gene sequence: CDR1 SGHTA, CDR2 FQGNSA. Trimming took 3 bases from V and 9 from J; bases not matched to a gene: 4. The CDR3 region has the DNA TGTGCCAGCAGCTTGAACAGGGGGGCTTCACCCCTCCACTTT. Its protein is CASSLNRGASPLHF.

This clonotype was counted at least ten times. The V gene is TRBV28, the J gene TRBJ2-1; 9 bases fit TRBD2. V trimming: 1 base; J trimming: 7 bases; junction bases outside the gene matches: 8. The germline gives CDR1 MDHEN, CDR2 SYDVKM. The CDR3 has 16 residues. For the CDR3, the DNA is TGTGCCAGCAGTTTATCTCTAGCGGGGAAGGGAAATGAGCAGTTCTTC. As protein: CASSLSLAGKGNEQFF.

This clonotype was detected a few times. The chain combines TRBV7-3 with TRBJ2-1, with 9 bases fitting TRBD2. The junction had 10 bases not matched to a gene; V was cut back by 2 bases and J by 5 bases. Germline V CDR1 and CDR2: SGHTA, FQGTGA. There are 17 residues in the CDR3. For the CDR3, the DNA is TGTGCCAGCAGCTTAGGTTCAGGAGCGGGGGGAAACAATGAGCAGTTCTTC. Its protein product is CASSLGSGAGGNNEQFF.

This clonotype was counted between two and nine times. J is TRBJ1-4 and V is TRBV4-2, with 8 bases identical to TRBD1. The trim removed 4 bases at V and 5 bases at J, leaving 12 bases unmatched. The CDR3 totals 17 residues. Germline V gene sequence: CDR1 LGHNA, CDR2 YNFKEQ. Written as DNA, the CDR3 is TGTGCCAGCAGCCCAGTTGATAGGGACAGGATAAATGAAAAACTGTTTTTT. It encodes CASSPVDRDRINEKLFF.

The CDR3 is CASSLVGLAVDTGELFF. The CDR3 DNA reads as TGTGCCAGCAGCTTAGTCGGACTAGCGGTGGACACCGGGGAGCTGTTTTTT. The chain carries TRBV11-2 and TRBJ2-2; TRBD2 aligns across 10 bases. This CDR3 spans 17 amino acids. Trimming removed 1 base from V and 3 bases from J; junction bases left unmatched: 5. Germline V gene lookup returns CDR1 SGHAT and CDR2 FQNNGV.

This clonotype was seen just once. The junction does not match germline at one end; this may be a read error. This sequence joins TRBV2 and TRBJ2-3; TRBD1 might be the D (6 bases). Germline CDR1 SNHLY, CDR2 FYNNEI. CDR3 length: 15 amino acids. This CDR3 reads CDSSDRLTSTDTQYF. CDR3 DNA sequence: TGTGACAGCAGCGACAGGCTGACTAGCACAGATACGCAGTATTTT.

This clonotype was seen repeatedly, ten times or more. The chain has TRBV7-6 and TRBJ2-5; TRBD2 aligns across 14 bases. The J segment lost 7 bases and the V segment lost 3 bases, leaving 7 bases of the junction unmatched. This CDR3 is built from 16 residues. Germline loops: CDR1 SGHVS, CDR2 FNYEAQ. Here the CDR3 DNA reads TGTGCCAGCAGCTTGACTAGCGGGGGGGTCCCGGGGACCCAGTACTTC. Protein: CASSLTSGGVPGTQYF.

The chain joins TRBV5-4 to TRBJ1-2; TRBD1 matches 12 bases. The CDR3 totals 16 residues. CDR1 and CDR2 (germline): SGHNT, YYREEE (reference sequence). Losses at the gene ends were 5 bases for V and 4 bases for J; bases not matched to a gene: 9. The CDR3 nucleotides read TGTGCCAGCAGACTCTTGGGACAGGGGGCATTCTATGGCTACACCTTC. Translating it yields CASRLLGQGAFYGYTF.

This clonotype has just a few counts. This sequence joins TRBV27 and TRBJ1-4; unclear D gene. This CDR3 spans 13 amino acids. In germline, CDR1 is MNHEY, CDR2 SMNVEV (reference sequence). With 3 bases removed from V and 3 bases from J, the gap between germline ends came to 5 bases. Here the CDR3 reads CASSFQANEKLFF. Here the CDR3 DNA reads TGTGCCAGCAGTTTTCAGGCTAATGAAAAACTGTTTTTT. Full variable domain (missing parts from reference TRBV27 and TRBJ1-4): EAQVTQNPRYLITVTGKKLTVTCSQNMNHEYMSWYRQDPGLGLRQIYYSMNVEVTDKGDVPEGYKVSRKEKRNFPLILESPSPNQTSLYFCASSFQANEKLFFGSGTQLSVL.

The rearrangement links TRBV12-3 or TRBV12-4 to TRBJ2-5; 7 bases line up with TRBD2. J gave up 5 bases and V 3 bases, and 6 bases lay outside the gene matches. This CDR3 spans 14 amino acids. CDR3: CASSLGTKGETQYF. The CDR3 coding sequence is TGTGCCAGCAGTTTGGGGACTAAGGGGGAGACCCAGTACTTC.